The 2 T cell receptor beta chains listed next were all sequenced from one sample in a study of CD8 T cells in ankylosing spondylitis. MiXCR, applied by TCRdb to the 5' RACE reads, yields one record per CDR3 protein. The sample lists about 160,000 distinct CDR3 sequences, around a tenth seen once, with approximately 16% in the top ten. Sequencing input: blood, either unsorted or a sorted T cell fraction (not recorded which). These receptors all come from a female donor with ankylosing spondylitis or in good health (not recorded which).

This clonotype came up a few times. The J gene is TRBJ2-7, the V gene TRBV9; D gene ambiguous. In germline, CDR1 is SGDLS, CDR2 YYNGEE. This CDR3 has 12 residues. Trimming took 0 bases from V and 4 from J, leaving 5 bases between them. CDR3 sequence reads: CASSVGSYEQYF. DNA of the CDR3: TGTGCCAGCAGCGTAGGGTCGTACGAGCAGTACTTC. Using reference TRBV9 and TRBJ2-7 for the parts outside the CDR3, the full variable domain is DSGVTQTPKHLITATGQRVTLRCSPRSGDLSVYWYQQSLDQGLQFLIQYYNGEERAKGNILERFSAQQFPDLHSELNLSSLELGDSALYFCASSVGSYEQYFGPGTRLTVT.

This clonotype was detected ten times or more. The rearrangement uses TRBV29-1 and TRBJ2-7, with D perhaps TRBD1 (6 bases). Deletions cut 7 bases from V and 3 bases from J, with 13 bases between. Germline V lookup: CDR1 SQVTM, CDR2 ANQGSEA. This CDR3 has 12 amino acids. CDR3: CSATGIGYEQYF. CDR3 sequence (DNA): TGCAGCGCCACAGGGATAGGCTACGAGCAGTACTTC.